Reported below is one T cell receptor beta chain. This CDR3 has 13 amino acids. Trimming shortened V by 3 bases and J by 3 bases, and 9 bases separated the two germline ends. Germline values: CDR1 MNHEY, CDR2 SMNVEV (reference sequence). Clones were sequenced by immunoSEQ multiplex PCR, and TCRdb holds only the in-frame ones, with some missing. Of more than 85,000 clones listed, around 85% are singletons. The data were taken from a study of blood T cell repertoires in COVID-19. The sequence came from a human donor in a cohort sampled during active COVID-19. V usage is TRBV27 and J usage is TRBJ2-7, with a weak D call TRBD2 (5 bases). The sequencing input was peripheral blood. The CDR3 here is CASSFRGNYEQYF. CDR3 DNA sequence: TGTGCCAGCAGTTTCCGAGGGAACTACGAGCAGTACTTC.